These T cell receptor beta chains were read from a single sample in a study of shared clonotypes between healthy human individuals. Only in-frame clones appear in the TCRdb table, and some are missing; sequencing was by immunoSEQ multiplex PCR. The data show about 2.3 million clones, 93% seen once. The sample consisted of naive CD4+ T cells from PBMCs. The source of these receptors is a man between 18 and 35 years old in good health. Some clones in this sample may be carry-over from other donors' samples. Each CDR3 is given with its conserved first and last residue. Expanded clones are given a class, and other clones once, few, many or no size at all.

abundance | j_gene | v_gene | CDR3aa
once | TRBJ2-5 | TRBV7-2 | CASSLARPGLAQETQYF
. | TRBJ2-1 | TRBV2 | CASSVDSDTEQFF
. | TRBJ1-2 | TRBV6-1 | CASLPGGGRGGYTF
. | TRBJ1-4 | TRBV19 | CASGNTNEKLFF
. | TRBJ1-3 | TRBV28 | CASSLLGTGSTGNTIYF
. | TRBJ2-1 | TRBV10-3 | CAISGLAGGRGSYNEQFF
. | TRBJ1-4 | TRBV9 | CASSVRLDGTELFF
. | TRBJ2-7 | TRBV4-1 | CASSQDGTVYYEQYF
. | TRBJ2-1 | TRBV27 | CASKTPTSGSHEQFF
. | TRBJ2-1 | TRBV5-1 | CASSLGLAGQNEQFF
. | TRBJ1-5 | TRBV28 | CASGMYNQPQHF
. | TRBJ2-7 | TRBV27 | CASRPPTWTNYEQYF
once | TRBJ1-1 | TRBV10-3 | CAISFQGNTEAFF
. | TRBJ2-1 | TRBV27 | CASSPRTGAPHEQFF
. | TRBJ2-1 | TRBV7-9 | CASSFLAGGWDEQFF
. | TRBJ2-1 | TRBV7-8 | CASIALRSSGSSKGGEQFF
. | TRBJ2-6 | TRBV2 | CASTPDSGANVLTF
. | TRBJ2-3 | TRBV5-1 | CASSLEGLAGVGDTQYF
. | TRBJ1-1 | TRBV6-5 | CASSYLRGSAEAFF
. | TRBJ2-7 | TRBV9 | CASSPRIAGAYEQYF
. | TRBJ1-2 | TRBV28 | CASSRGDVYGYTF
. | TRBJ2-2 | TRBV27 | CASSLKAGRYTGELFF
. | TRBJ1-2 | TRBV5-1 | CASSFGGSTASDYGYTF
. | TRBJ2-4 | TRBV28 | CASSVTEGGLAKNIQYF
. | TRBJ2-2 | TRBV6-5 | CASTSGTGELFF
. | TRBJ2-2 | TRBV27 | CASSLYLLHTGELFF
few | TRBJ1-1 | TRBV9 | CASSRDRAAEAFF
. | TRBJ2-3 | TRBV5-1 | CASSQPRGAADTQYF
. | TRBJ2-1 | TRBV4-1 | CASSLLAGSYNEQFF
. | TRBJ1-2 | TRBV20-1 | CRGEGTGYTF
. | TRBJ2-7 | TRBV6-8 | CASSYSAGLAGGPYEQYF
. | TRBJ2-1 | TRBV5-5 | CASSPTGTSAYNEQFF
. | TRBJ2-2 | TRBV5-1 | CASSLAGQGRTGELFF
. | TRBJ2-1 | TRBV11-3 | CASSPGRNEQFF
. | TRBJ2-2 | TRBV28 | CASSFLGTNTGELFF
. | TRBJ2-7 | TRBV9 | CASSQTGASYEQYF
. | TRBJ1-3 | TRBV21-1 | CASSKERRRTGQGNTIYF
once | TRBJ2-7 | TRBV11-2 | CASSPRGGTSGRYEQYF
. | TRBJ1-5 | TRBV19 | CASDRAYYSNQPQHF
. | TRBJ1-2 | TRBV18 | CASTSQSLAGYYGYTF
. | TRBJ2-2 | TRBV6-8 | CASSSQRESNTGELFF
once | TRBJ2-7 | TRBV10-2 | CASSDPGQGFYEQYF
. | TRBJ2-7 | TRBV4-2 | CASSQAGERYEQYF
. | TRBJ1-2 | TRBV4-3 | CASSQGREYGYTF
. | TRBJ2-1 | TRBV28 | CASSSGPFNEQFF
. | TRBJ2-5 | TRBV7-9 | CASSFRGREETQYF
once | TRBJ2-7 | TRBV27 | CASSPRAGGSYEQYF
. | TRBJ2-1 | TRBV28 | CASIGLAAGNYNEQFF
. | TRBJ1-5 | TRBV28 | CASREGSGNQPQHF
. | TRBJ2-4 | TRBV6-6 | CASSTGQVAKNIQYF
. | TRBJ2-1 | TRBV14 | CASSRLGTGSYNEQFF